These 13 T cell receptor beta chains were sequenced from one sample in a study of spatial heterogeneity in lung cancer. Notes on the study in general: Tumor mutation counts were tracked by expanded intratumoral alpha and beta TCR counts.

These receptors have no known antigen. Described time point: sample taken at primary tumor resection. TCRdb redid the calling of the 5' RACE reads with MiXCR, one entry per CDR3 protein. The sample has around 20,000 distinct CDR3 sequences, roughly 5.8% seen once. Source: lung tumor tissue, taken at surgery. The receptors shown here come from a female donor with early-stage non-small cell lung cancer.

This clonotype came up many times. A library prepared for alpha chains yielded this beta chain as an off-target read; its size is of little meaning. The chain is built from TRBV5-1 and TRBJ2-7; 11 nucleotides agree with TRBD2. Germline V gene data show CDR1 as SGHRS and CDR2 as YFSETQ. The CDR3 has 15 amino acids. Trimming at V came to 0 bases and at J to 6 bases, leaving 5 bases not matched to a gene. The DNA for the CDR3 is TGCGCCAGCAGCTTGGTGGAGCTAGCGGGGGGCGAGCAGTACTTC. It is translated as CASSLVELAGGEQYF.

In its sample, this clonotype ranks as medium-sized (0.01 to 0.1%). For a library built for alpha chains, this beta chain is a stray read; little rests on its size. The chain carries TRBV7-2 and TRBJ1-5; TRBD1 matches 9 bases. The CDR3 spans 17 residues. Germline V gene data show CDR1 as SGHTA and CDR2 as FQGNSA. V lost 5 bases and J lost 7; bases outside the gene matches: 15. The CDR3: CASSPGTGRRILQPQHF. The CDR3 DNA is TGTGCCAGCAGCCCAGGGACAGGGCGTCGGATTTTGCAGCCCCAGCATTTT.

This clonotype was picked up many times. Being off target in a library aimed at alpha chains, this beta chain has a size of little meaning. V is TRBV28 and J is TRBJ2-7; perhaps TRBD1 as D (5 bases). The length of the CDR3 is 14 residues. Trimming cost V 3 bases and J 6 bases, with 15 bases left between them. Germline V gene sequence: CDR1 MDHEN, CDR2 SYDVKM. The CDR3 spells CASSLGQGLSEQYF. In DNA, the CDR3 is TGTGCCAGCAGTTTGGGGCAGGGCCTTAGCGAGCAGTACTTC.

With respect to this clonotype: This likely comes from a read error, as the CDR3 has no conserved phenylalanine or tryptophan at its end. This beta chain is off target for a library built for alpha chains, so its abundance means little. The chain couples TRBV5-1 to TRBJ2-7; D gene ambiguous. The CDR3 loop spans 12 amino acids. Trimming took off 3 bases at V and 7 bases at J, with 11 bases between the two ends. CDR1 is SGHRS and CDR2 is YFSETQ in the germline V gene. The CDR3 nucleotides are TGCGCCAGCAGCTCCGGTTCTGAAGAGCAGTACTCC. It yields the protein CASSSGSEEQYS.

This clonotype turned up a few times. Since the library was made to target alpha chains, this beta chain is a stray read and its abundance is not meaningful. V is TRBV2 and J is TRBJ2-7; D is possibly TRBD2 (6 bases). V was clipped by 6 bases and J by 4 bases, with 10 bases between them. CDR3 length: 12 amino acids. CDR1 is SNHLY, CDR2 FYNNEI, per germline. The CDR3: CASSPGDYEQYF. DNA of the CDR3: TGTGCCAGCAGCCCGGGAGATTACGAGCAGTACTTC.

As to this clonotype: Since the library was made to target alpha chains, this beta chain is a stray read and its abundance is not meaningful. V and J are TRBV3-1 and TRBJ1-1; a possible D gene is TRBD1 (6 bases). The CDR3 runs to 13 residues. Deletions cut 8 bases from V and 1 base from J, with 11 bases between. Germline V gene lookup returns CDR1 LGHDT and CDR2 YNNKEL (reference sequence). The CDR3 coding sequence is TGTGCCAGCTCAAGGACAGAGAACACTGAAGCTTTCTTT. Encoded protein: CASSRTENTEAFF.

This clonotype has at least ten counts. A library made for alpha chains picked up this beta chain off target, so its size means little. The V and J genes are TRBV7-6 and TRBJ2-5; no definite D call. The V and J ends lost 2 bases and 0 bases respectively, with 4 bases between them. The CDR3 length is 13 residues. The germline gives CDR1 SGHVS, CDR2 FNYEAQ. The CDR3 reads CASSLSYQETQYF. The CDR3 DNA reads TGTGCCAGCAGCTTATCTTACCAAGAGACCCAGTACTTC.

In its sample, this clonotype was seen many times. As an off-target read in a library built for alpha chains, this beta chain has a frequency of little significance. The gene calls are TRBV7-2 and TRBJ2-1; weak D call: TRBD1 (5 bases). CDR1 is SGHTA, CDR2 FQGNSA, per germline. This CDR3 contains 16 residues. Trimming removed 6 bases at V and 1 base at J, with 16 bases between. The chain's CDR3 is CASRNVGQGSYNEQFF. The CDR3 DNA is TGTGCCAGCAGAAACGTGGGGCAAGGATCCTACAATGAGCAGTTCTTC.

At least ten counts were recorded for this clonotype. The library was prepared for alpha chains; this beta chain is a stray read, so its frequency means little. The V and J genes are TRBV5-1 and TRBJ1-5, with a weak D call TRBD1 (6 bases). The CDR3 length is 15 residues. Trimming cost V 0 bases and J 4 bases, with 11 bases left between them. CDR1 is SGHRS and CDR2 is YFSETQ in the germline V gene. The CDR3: CASSLEGGMNQPQHF. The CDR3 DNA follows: TGCGCCAGCAGCTTGGAAGGGGGTATGAATCAGCCCCAGCATTTT.

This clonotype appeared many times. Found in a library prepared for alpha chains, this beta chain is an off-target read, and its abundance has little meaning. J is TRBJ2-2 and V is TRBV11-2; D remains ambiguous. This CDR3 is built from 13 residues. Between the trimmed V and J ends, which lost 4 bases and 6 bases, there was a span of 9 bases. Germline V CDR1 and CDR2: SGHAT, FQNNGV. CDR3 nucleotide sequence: TGTGCCAGCAGCTCGAGCCTGGCCGGGGAGCTGTTTTTT. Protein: CASSSSLAGELFF.

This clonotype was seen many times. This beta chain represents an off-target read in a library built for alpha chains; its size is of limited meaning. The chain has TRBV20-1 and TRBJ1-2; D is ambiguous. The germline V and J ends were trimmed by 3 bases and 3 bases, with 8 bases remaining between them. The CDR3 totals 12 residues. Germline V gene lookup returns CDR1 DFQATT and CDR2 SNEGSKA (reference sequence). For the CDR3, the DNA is TGCAGTGCTAGTAACGACCACTATGGCTACACCTTC. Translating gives CSASNDHYGYTF.

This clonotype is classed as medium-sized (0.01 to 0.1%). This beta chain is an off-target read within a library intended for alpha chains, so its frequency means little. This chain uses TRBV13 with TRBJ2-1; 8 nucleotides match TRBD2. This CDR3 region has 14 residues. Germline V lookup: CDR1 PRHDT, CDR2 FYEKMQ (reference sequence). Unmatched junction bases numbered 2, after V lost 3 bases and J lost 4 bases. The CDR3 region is CASSLASGYNEQFF. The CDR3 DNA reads TGTGCCAGCAGCTTGGCTAGCGGGTACAATGAGCAGTTCTTC.

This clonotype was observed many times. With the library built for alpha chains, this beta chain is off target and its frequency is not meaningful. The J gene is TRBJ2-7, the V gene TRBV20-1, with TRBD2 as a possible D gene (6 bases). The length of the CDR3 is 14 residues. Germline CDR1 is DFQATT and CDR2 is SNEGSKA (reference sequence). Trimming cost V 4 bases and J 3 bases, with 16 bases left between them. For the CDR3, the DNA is TGCAGTGCTACTAGAGGGCAGGACTACTACGAGCAGTACTTC. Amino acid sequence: CSATRGQDYYEQYF.